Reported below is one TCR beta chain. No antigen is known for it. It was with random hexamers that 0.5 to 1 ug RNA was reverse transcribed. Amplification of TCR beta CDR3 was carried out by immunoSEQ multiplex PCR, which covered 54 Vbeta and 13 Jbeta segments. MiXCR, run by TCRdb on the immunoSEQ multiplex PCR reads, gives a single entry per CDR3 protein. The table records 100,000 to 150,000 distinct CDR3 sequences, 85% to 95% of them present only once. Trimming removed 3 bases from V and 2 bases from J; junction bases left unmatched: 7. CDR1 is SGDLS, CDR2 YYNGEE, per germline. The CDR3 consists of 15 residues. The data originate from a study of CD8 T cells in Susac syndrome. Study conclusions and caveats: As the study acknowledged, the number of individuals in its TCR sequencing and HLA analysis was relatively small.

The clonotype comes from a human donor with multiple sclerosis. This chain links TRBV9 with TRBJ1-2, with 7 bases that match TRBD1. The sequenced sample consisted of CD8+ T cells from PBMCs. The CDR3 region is CASSENRDSNYGYTF. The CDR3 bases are TGTGCCAGCAGCGAGAATAGGGACAGCAACTATGGCTACACCTTC.